This T cell receptor beta chain is from a study of blood T cell repertoires in COVID-19. About the research overall: Two negative PCRs, clearance, or symptom resolution had been documented for recovered Cohort 3 donors. Acute and convalescent COVID-19 specimens originated in the United States, Italy and Spain. PBMCs, B-cell-depleted T cells, or T cells provided the cDNA or gDNA that made up the material.

The germline V gene encodes CDR1 SGHVS and CDR2 FQNEAQ. The CDR3 is 13 amino acids. Trimming left V 3 bases short and J 8 bases short, with 13 bases between. Repertoires were generated with immunoSEQ multiplex PCR, while TCRdb's copy carries only in-frame clones and drops some. The sample carries a few hundred thousand clones, 87% recorded once. The study recruited people aged roughly 18 to 100 years across more than 20 US areas. Sample: PBMCs or T cells enriched from blood (not recorded which). V and J are TRBV7-8 and TRBJ1-2, with a weak D call TRBD1 (5 bases). The clonotype was recovered from a middle-aged man in a cohort exposed to, infected with or recovered from COVID-19 (not recorded which). DNA for the CDR3: TGTGCCAGCAGCTTTACGGGGGGAGAAGGCTACACCTTC. This translates into CASSFTGGEGYTF.